One and the same sample provided the 20 T cell receptor beta chains below, sequenced in a study of blood T cell repertoires in COVID-19. Libraries were prepared by immunoSEQ multiplex PCR; TCRdb keeps only in-frame clonotypes and omits some of them. The sample lists some 100,000 clones; 80% were seen once. The sequenced sample was peripheral blood. The origin of the receptors is a man aged 65-85 years with active or convalescent COVID-19.

This rearrangement joins TRBV6-5 to TRBJ2-1; D possibly corresponds to TRBD2 (5 bases). Trimming cost V 4 bases and J 10 bases, with 17 bases left between them. The CDR3 extends over 14 amino acids. The germline gives CDR1 MNHEY, CDR2 SVGAGI. The DNA of the CDR3 is TGTGCCAGCAGTTCACTTAACCTAGCTGGCGAGCAGTTCTTC. Protein: CASSSLNLAGEQFF.

V and J are TRBV11-2 and TRBJ1-6, with 9 nucleotides matching TRBD1. CDR1 is SGHAT and CDR2 is FQNNGV in the germline V gene. V trimming: 1 base; J trimming: 7 bases; junction bases outside the gene matches: 5. The CDR3 spans 16 residues. CDR3 amino acids: CASSLGGQGLNSPLHF. The CDR3 DNA sequence: TGTGCCAGCAGCTTAGGGGGACAGGGTTTGAATTCACCCCTCCACTTT.

The chain is built from TRBV19 and TRBJ1-1; perhaps TRBD1 as D (5 bases). The length of the CDR3 is 13 residues. The germline V gene encodes CDR1 LNHDA and CDR2 SQIVND (reference sequence). Trimming removed 3 bases at V and 10 bases at J, with 15 bases between. CDR3 sequence: CASSMVGAGPAFF. The DNA of the CDR3 is TGTGCCAGTAGTATGGTAGGGGCAGGGCCAGCTTTCTTT.

This rearrangement joins TRBV5-4 to TRBJ2-2; possible D gene TRBD1, 5 bases. The CDR3 is 15 amino acids. From germline, CDR1 is SGHNT and CDR2 YYREEE (reference sequence). V lost 0 bases, J lost 1 base, and 7 bases lay in between. CDR3 protein: CASSLAQGNTGELFF. CDR3 bases: TGTGCCAGCAGCTTGGCGCAGGGGAACACCGGGGAGCTGTTTTTT.

A single count supports this clone. The chain couples TRBV28 to TRBJ1-1; D is ambiguous. The CDR3 loop spans 14 amino acids. The germline V gene has CDR1 MDHEN and CDR2 SYDVKM. Trimming left V 4 bases short and J 7 bases short, with 16 bases between. The CDR3: CASSSRGFVYEAFF. In DNA, the CDR3 is TGTGCCAGCAGTTCCCGGGGTTTCGTATATGAAGCTTTCTTT.

V is TRBV4-3 and J is TRBJ1-2; possibly TRBD1 for D (5 bases). Germline values: CDR1 LGHNA, CDR2 YSLEER. Trimming pared 1 base from V and 4 bases from J, leaving 13 bases between. The CDR3 is 15 amino acids. In DNA, the CDR3 is TGCGCCAGCAGCCAAGGGATACAGGAGGGCTATGGCTACACCTTC. This gives the protein CASSQGIQEGYGYTF.

The chain recombines TRBV7-8 with TRBJ2-7; 9 positions match TRBD2. The germline CDR1 and CDR2 sequences are SGHVS and FQNEAQ. There are 16 residues in the CDR3. The V gene end was trimmed by 1 base and the J gene end by 6 bases; junction bases not matched to a gene: 10. The CDR3 nucleotides read TGTGCCAGCAGCTTAGGGGTAGCGGGAGTGGGTAGCGAGCAGTACTTC. Protein sequence: CASSLGVAGVGSEQYF.

The chain employs TRBV5-1 and TRBJ1-2, with TRBD1 matching over 9 bases. The V gene's germline CDR1 is SGHRS and CDR2 YFSETQ. The CDR3 consists of 13 residues. The V gene end was trimmed by 3 bases and the J gene end by 7 bases; junction bases not matched to a gene: 4. CDR3 amino acids: CASSSGDRVGYTF. The CDR3, as DNA: TGCGCCAGCAGCTCCGGGGACAGGGTTGGCTACACCTTC.

This clone was detected only once. The V call is TRBV3-1 (or the pseudogene TRBV3-2), the J call TRBJ2-1; the D gene is possibly TRBD1 (6 bases). Germline CDR1 is LGHDT and CDR2 is YNNKEL (reference sequence). V was trimmed by 0 bases and J by 8 bases, leaving 11 bases between them. This CDR3 has 14 residues. The CDR3 bases are TGTGCCAGCAGCCAAGACCGGACAGTACATGAGCAGTTCTTC. Its protein product is CASSQDRTVHEQFF.

The genes are TRBV2 and TRBJ2-2; TRBD1 agrees at 11 bases. The CDR3 has 15 amino acids. Looked up from germline, CDR1 is SNHLY and CDR2 is FYNNEI. V shed 8 bases, J shed 7 bases, and the junction held 9 bases outside the gene matches. In DNA form, the CDR3 reads TGTGCCAGCGGGTGGACAGGGGGCGCTTTCGGGGAGCTGTTTTTT. Translated: CASGWTGGAFGELFF.

The rearrangement links TRBV11-2 to TRBJ1-1; the D is unclear. The V gene lost 1 base and the J gene lost 1 base, with 7 bases spanning the gap. CDR1 is SGHAT and CDR2 is FQNNGV in the germline V gene. The CDR3 is 14 residues long. The CDR3 sequence is CASSLVNRNTEAFF. The CDR3 DNA reads as TGTGCCAGCAGCTTAGTCAACAGGAACACTGAAGCTTTCTTT.

The chain carries TRBV27 and TRBJ2-2; the D gene is possibly TRBD2 (6 bases). This CDR3 comprises 13 residues. Trimming removed 6 bases from V and 5 bases from J, with 10 bases in between. The germline V gene has CDR1 MNHEY and CDR2 SMNVEV (reference sequence). Here the CDR3 reads CASRVAGTGELFF. CDR3 sequence (DNA): TGTGCCAGCAGGGTGGCGGGAACCGGGGAGCTGTTTTTT.

The rearrangement links TRBV9 to TRBJ1-6; possible D gene TRBD1, 5 bases. The germline gives CDR1 SGDLS, CDR2 YYNGEE. V shed 2 bases and J shed 0 bases, with 9 bases lying between them. CDR3 length: 16 residues. This chain's CDR3 is CASSVGGDSYNSPLHF. As DNA, the CDR3 is TGTGCCAGCAGCGTGGGGGGGGACTCCTATAATTCACCCCTCCACTTT.

This clone was seen a few times. The chain uses TRBV5-1 and TRBJ2-7; a weak D match, TRBD1 (6 bases). The CDR3 has 16 residues. Germline-derived CDR1 and CDR2 are SGHRS and YFSETQ. V was trimmed by 0 bases and J by 0 bases, leaving 13 bases between them. The CDR3 is CASSLAGQGSSYEQYF. In nucleotides, the CDR3 is TGCGCCAGCAGCTTGGCCGGGCAGGGGAGCTCCTACGAGCAGTACTTC.

This rearrangement joins TRBV15 to TRBJ1-2; a possible D gene is TRBD1 (6 bases). Between the trimmed V and J ends, which lost 4 bases and 5 bases, there was a span of 14 bases. The CDR3 length is 14 residues. Germline values: CDR1 LNHNV, CDR2 YYDKDF (reference sequence). CDR3 nucleotide sequence: TGTGCCACCAGCAAAACAGGGATGTGGTATGGCTACACCTTC. This translates into CATSKTGMWYGYTF.

CDR3 coding DNA: TGCGCCAGCAGCCAAGATGGGACAGTGATGAACACTGAAGCTTTCTTT. It yields the protein CASSQDGTVMNTEAFF. This chain uses TRBV4-3 with TRBJ1-1, with 7 bases fitting TRBD1. CDR3 length: 16 amino acids. After removal of 0 bases from V and 0 bases from J, the junction contained 4 bases not matched to a gene. Germline V gene lookup returns CDR1 LGHNA and CDR2 YSLEER.

The V and J genes are TRBV27 and TRBJ1-1; no clear D. There are 13 residues in the CDR3. Germline values: CDR1 MNHEY, CDR2 SMNVEV (reference sequence). Trimming removed 4 bases from V and 2 bases from J, with 8 bases in between. CDR3 bases: TGTGCCAGCAGTTCCCCCCTTAACACTGAAGCTTTCTTT. This encodes CASSSPLNTEAFF.

This clone was found once. The CDR3 spells CASSLRGRQGVPFEPQHF. CDR3 bases: TGTGCCAGTAGTCTCAGAGGTAGACAGGGGGTTCCATTTGAGCCCCAGCATTTT. The V call is TRBV19, the J call TRBJ1-5, with 9 bases that match TRBD1. The ends lost 5 bases at V and 8 bases at J; junction bases unmatched: 19. From germline, CDR1 is LNHDA and CDR2 SQIVND (reference sequence). The CDR3 spans 18 residues.

This sequence joins TRBV5-1 and TRBJ1-2; weak D call: TRBD1 (6 bases). Per the germline V gene, CDR1 is SGHRS and CDR2 is YFSETQ. V dropped 1 base and J dropped 3 bases, with 16 bases sitting between them. This CDR3 is built from 16 residues. The CDR3 region is CASSLSFRGVDYGYTF. The CDR3, as DNA: TGCGCCAGCAGCTTGTCTTTCAGGGGTGTCGACTATGGCTACACCTTC.

The rearrangement joins TRBV7-9 to TRBJ1-4; D is perhaps TRBD1 (6 bases). This CDR3 is built from 13 residues. Trimming took 5 bases from V and 6 from J, leaving 10 bases between them. Germline CDR1 reads SEHNR; CDR2 reads FQNEAQ (reference sequence). The CDR3 here is CASSPDSDEKLFF. Written as DNA, the CDR3 is TGTGCCAGCAGCCCGGACAGTGATGAAAAACTGTTTTTT.